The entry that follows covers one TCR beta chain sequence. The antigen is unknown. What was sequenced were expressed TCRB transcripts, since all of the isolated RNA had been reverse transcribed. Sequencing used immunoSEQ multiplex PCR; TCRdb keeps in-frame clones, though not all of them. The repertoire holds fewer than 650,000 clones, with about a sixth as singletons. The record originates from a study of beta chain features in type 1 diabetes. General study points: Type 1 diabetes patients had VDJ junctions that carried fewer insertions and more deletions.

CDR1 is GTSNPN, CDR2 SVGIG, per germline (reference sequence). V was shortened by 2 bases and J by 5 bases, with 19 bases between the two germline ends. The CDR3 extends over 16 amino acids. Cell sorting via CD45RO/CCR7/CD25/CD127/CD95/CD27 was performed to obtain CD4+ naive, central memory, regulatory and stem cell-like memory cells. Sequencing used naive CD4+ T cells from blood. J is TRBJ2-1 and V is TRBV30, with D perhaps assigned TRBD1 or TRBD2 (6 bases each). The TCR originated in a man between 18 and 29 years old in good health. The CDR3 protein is CAWSTQGRGPNNEQFF. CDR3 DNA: TGTGCCTGGAGTACCCAAGGCCGGGGGCCAAACAATGAGCAGTTCTTC. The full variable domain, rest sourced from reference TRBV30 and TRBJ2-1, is SQTIHQWPATLVQPVGSPLSLECTVEGTSNPNLYWYRQAAGRGLQLLFYSVGIGQISSEVPQNLSASRPQDRQFILSSKKLLLSDSGFYLCAWSTQGRGPNNEQFFGPGTRLTVL.